This T cell receptor beta chain is drawn from a study of T cell responses to AZD1222 COVID-19 vaccine. General study results and limits: The reported proportion of spike-specific TCRs targeting unmutated variant regions was nearly half.

Sequencing was performed with immunoSEQ multiplex PCR; in TCRdb, only in-frame clones are kept and a portion is missing. Here the sample spans more than 95,000 clones, roughly 90% being singletons. Regarding this clone: Antigen: not known.

V lost 4 bases and J lost 1; bases outside the gene matches: 5. The CDR3 runs to 15 residues. CDR1 is KGHSH and CDR2 is LQKENI in the germline V gene. The J gene is TRBJ1-1, the V gene TRBV18, with 8 bases matching TRBD1. Sample: peripheral blood, taken on day 0 of AZD1222 vaccination. This sequence originates from an adult in good health. DNA of the CDR3: TGTGCCAGCTCACGGCCCGGGACAGGGAACACTGAAGCTTTCTTT. It yields the protein CASSRPGTGNTEAFF.